The present T cell receptor (beta chain) was sequenced within a study of CD8 T cells in Susac syndrome. TEMRA cells were enriched by FACS, while CD8+ and CD4+ T cells were obtained through a negative isolation that was performed magnetically. Reverse transcription used about 0.45 to 1 ug RNA and random hexamers. TCRdb called the immunoSEQ multiplex PCR reads again in MiXCR, with one record for every CDR3 protein. The data show 150,000 to 200,000 distinct CDR3 sequences, approximately 95% seen once. Germline CDR1 SNHLY, CDR2 FYNNEI. The CDR3 spans 14 residues. Losses at the gene ends were 10 bases for V and 6 bases for J; bases not matched to a gene: 12. This clonotype was observed a single time.

This clonotype was obtained from a human donor with multiple sclerosis. The chain uses TRBV2 and TRBJ1-1, with 9 bases matching TRBD1. The material sequenced was CD4+ T cells from PBMCs. The CDR3 DNA reads TGTGCCACCTTACCTCTGGGACAGGGACCTGAAGCTTTCTTT. This encodes CATLPLGQGPEAFF.